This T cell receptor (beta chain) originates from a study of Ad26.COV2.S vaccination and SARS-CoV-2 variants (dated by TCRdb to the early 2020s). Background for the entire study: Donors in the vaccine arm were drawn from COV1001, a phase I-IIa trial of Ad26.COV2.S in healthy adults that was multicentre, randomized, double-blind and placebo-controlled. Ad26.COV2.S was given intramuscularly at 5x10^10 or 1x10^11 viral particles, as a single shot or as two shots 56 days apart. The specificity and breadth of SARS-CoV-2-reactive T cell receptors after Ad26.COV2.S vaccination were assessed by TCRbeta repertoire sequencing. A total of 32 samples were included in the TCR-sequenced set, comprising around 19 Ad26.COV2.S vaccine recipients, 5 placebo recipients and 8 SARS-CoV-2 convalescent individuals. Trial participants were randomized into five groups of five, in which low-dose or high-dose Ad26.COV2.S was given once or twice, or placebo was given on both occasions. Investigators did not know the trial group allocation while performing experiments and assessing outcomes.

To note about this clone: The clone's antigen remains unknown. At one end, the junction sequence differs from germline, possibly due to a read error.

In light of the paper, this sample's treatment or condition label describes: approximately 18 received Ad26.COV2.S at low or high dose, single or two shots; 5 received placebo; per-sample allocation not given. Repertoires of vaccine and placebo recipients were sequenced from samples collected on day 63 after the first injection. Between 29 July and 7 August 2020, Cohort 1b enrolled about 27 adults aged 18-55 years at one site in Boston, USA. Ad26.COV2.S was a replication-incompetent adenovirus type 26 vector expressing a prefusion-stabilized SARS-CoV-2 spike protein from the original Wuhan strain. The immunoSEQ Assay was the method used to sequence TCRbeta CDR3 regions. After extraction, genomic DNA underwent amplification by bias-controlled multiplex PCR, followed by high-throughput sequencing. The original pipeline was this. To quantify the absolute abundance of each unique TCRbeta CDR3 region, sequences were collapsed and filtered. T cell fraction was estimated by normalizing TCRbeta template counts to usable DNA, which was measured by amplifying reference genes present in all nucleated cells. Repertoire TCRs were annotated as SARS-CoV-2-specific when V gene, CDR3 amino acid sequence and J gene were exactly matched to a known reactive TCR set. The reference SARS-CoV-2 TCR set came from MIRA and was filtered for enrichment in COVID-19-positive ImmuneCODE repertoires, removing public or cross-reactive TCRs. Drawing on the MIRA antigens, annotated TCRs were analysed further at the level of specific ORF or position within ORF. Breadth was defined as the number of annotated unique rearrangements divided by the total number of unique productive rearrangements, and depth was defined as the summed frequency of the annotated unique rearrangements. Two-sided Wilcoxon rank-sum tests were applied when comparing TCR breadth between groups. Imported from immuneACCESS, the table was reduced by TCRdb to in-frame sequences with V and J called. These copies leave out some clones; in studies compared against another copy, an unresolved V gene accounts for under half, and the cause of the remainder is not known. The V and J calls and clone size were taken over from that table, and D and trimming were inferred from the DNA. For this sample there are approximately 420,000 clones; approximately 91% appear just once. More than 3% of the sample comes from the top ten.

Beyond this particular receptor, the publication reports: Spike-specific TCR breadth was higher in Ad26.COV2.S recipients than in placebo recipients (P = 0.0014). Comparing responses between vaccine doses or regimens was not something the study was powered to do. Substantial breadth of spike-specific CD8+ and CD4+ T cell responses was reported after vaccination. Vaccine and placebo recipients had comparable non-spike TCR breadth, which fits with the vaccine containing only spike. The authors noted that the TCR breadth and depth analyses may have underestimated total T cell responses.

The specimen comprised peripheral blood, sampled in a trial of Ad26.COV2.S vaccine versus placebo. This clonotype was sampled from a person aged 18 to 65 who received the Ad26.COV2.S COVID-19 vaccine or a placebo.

CDR3 loop: CANSLWGLTEAFF. The DNA reads TGTGCCAACAGCTTGTGGGGGTTAACTGAAGCTTTCTTT. The sequence joins TRBV7-2 to TRBJ1-1, with a tentative D gene TRBD1 over 5 matching bases. The CDR1 and CDR2 encoded by the germline V gene are SGHTA and FQGNSA. From its cysteine to its phenylalanine, the CDR3 spans 13 amino acids. The read is trimmed to its CDR3 DNA, 39 bases read in frame from base 1. With all but the CDR3 taken from the reference TRBV7-2 and TRBJ1-1 genes, the full variable domain is: GAGVSQSPSNKVTEKGKDVELRCDPISGHTALYWYRQSLGQGLEFLIYFQGNSAPDKSGLPSDRFSAERTGGSVSTLTIQRTQQEDSAVYLCANSLWGLTEAFFGQGTRLTVV.